One and the same sample provided the 2 T cell receptor beta chains below, sequenced in a study of response to subunit inactivated influenza vaccine (dated by TCRdb to the late 2010s). Libraries were built with RT-PCR. Instrument used: Illumina HiSeq 2500. The public reads were reprocessed in TCRdb via fastp at Q25 and MiXCR, keeping in-frame beta chains. Every distinct CDR3 protein forms one entry, paired with its most common genes and DNA. A total of about 540,000 distinct CDR3 sequences appear in this sample, around 25% of them only once. Clones ranked in the top ten supply 2.5% to 3% of the sample. The same data also contributed to another study, on T cells expressing NK-cell markers. The second publication reports: 5'RACE template switching, by which a universal primer site and unique molecular identifiers were added, was used to make TCR beta cDNA libraries.

The sequenced sample was CD4+ T cells sorted from PBMCs, obtained 12 days after vaccination. The receptors originated from a man aged 45-65 years who received an inactivated influenza vaccine. Donor details come from another sample of the same person, matched by shared clones.

V is TRBV15 and J is TRBJ2-5; perhaps TRBD2 as D (7 bases). The length of the CDR3 is 16 residues. In germline, CDR1 is LNHNV, CDR2 YYDKDF (reference sequence). Trimming took 5 bases from V and 4 from J, leaving 20 bases between them. The CDR3 sequence is CATSRGVAGEGETQYF. The CDR3 DNA reads TGTGCCACCAGCCGAGGGGTGGCAGGGGAGGGAGAGACCCAGTACTTC.

This clonotype was recorded a few times. The chain carries TRBV28 and TRBJ1-2; D is ambiguous. The V end lost 3 bases, the J end lost 8 bases, and 10 bases lay between the germline ends. The CDR3 sequence is 12 residues long. Germline V gene lookup returns CDR1 MDHEN and CDR2 SYDVKM. CDR3 sequence reads: CASSFPPGGYTF. The CDR3 nucleotides read TGTGCCAGCAGTTTCCCCCCGGGGGGCTACACCTTC.